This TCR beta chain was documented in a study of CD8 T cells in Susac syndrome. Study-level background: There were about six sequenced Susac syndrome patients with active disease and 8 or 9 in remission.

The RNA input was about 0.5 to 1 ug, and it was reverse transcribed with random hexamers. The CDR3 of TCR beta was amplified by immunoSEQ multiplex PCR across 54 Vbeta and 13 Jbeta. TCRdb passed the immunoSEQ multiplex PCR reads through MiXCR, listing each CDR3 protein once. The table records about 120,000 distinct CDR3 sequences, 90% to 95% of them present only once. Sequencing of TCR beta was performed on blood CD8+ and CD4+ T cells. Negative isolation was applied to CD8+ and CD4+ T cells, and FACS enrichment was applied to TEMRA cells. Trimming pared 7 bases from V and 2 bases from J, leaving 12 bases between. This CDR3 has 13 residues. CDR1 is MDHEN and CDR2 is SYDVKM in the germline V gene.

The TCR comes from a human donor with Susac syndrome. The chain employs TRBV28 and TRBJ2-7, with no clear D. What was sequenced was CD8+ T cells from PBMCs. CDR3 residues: CASTLDGAYEQYF. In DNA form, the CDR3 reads TGTGCCAGCACCCTCGACGGAGCCTACGAGCAGTACTTC.